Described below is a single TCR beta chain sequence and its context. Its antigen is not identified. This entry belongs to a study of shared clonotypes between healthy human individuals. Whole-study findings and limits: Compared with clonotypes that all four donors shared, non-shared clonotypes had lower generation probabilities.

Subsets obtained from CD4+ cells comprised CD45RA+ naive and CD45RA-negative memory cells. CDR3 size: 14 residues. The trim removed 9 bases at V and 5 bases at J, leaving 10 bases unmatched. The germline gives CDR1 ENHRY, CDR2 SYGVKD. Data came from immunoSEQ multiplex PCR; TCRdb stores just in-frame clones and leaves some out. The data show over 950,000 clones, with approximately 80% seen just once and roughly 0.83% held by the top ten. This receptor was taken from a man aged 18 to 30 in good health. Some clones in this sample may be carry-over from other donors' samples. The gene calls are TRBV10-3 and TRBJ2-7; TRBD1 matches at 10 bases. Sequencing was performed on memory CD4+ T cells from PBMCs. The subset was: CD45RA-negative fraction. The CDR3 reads CAISQWDRGNEQYF. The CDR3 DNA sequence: TGTGCCATTTCGCAGTGGGACAGGGGTAACGAGCAGTACTTC.